What follows describes a single T cell receptor beta chain. As yet, its antigen is unknown. Clones were sequenced by immunoSEQ multiplex PCR, and TCRdb holds only the in-frame ones, with some missing. Of 20,000 to 30,000 clones listed, 83% are singletons. Germline-derived CDR1 and CDR2 are SEHNR and FQNEAQ (reference sequence). Deletions cut 4 bases from V and 1 base from J, with 10 bases between. This CDR3 has 15 residues. These data come from a study of OX40 agonist ivuxolimab in advanced cancers. Background on the study: Partial responses were achieved by three patients: one hepatocellular carcinoma, two cutaneous melanoma. Study-wide results and caveats: Antigen targets of the expanded peripheral T cells went undetermined. At doses 0.1 to 3.0 mg/kg, CD4+ and CD8+ clones expanded.

V is TRBV7-9 and J is TRBJ2-2; D gene uncertain. This sequence originates from an adult with an advanced solid tumor such as melanoma, head and neck, liver or kidney cancer. The sequences come from CD4+ or CD8+ T cells sorted from blood, collected in a trial of the OX40 agonist ivuxolimab. This CDR3 reads CASSSPMRNTGELFF. The CDR3 bases are TGTGCCAGCAGCTCCCCTATGAGGAACACCGGGGAGCTGTTTTTT.